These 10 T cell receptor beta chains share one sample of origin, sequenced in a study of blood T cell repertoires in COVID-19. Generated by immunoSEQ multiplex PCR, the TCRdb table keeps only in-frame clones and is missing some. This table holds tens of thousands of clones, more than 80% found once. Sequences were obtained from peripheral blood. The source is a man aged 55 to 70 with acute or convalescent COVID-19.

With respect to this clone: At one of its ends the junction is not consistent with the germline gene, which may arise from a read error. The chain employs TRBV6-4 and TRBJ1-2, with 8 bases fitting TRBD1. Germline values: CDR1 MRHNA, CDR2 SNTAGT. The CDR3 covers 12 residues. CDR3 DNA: TGTGCCAGCAGTGATCCCAGACAGGGGCTCCTCTTC. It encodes CASSDPRQGLLF.

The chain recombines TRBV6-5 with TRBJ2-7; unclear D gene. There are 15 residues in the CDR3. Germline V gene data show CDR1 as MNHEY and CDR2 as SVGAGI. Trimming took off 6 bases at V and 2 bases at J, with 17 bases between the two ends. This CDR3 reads CASSPSWRPTYEQYF. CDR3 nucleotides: TGTGCCAGCAGCCCCTCCTGGCGGCCGACCTACGAGCAGTACTTC.

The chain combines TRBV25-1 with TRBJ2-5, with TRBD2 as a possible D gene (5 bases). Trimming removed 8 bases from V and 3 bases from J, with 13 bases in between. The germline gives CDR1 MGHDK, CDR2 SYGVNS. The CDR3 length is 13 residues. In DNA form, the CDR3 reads TGTGCCAGCCACGGATCCGGGAAAGAGACCCAGTACTTC. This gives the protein CASHGSGKETQYF.

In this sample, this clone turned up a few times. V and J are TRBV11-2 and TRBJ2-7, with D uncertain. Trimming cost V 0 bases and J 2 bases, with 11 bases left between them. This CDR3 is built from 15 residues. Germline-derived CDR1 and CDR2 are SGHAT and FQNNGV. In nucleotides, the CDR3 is TGTGCCAGCAGCTTAGATCGCTCGAGAGCCTACGAGCAGTACTTC. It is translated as CASSLDRSRAYEQYF. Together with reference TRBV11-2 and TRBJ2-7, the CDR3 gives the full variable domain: EAGVAQSPRYKIIEKRQSVAFWCNPISGHATLYWYQQILGQGPKLLIQFQNNGVVDDSQLPKDRFSAERLKGVDSTLKIQPAKLEDSAVYLCASSLDRSRAYEQYFGPGTRLTVT.

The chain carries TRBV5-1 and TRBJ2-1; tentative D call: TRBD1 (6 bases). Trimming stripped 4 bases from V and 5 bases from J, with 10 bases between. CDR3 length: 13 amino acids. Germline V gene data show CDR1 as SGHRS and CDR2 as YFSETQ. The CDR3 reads CASSIGQNNEQFF. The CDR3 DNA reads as TGCGCCAGCAGCATCGGACAGAACAATGAGCAGTTCTTC. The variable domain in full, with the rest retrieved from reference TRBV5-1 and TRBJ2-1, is KAGVTQTPRYLIKTRGQQVTLSCSPISGHRSVSWYQQTPGQGLQFLFEYFSETQRNKGNFPGRFSGRQFSNSRSEMNVSTLELGDSALYLCASSIGQNNEQFFGPGTRLTVL.

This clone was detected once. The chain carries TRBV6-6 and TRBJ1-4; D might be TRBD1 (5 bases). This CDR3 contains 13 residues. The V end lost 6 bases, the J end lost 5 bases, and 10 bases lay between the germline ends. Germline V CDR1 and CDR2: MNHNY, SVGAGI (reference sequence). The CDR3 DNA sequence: TGTGCCAGCAGCGCGCGGGGGAATGAAAAACTGTTTTTT. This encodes CASSARGNEKLFF.

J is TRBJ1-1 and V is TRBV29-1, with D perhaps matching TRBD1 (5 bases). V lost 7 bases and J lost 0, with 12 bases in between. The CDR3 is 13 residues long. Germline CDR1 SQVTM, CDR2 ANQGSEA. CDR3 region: CSGRQILNTEAFF. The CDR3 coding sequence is TGCAGCGGTCGACAGATATTGAACACTGAAGCTTTCTTT.

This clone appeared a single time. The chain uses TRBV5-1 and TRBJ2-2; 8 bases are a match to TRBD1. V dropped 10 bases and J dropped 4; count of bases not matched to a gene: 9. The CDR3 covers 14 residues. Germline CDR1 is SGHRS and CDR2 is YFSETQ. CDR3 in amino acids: CASTGRGPTGELFF. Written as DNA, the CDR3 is TGCGCCTCCACGGGCAGGGGGCCCACCGGGGAGCTGTTTTTT.

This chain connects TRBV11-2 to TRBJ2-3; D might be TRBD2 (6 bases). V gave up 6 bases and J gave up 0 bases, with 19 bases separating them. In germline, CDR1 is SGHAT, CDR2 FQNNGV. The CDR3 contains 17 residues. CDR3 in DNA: TGTGCCAGCAGGTCTCCGGGACTCTCTACTAGCACAGATACGCAGTATTTT. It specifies CASRSPGLSTSTDTQYF.

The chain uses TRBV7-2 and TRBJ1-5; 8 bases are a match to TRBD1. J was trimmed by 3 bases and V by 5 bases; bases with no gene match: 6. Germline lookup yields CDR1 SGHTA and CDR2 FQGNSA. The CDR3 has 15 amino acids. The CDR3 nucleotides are TGTGCCAGCAGCATAGGACAGGGCAACAATCAGCCCCAGCATTTT. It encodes CASSIGQGNNQPQHF.